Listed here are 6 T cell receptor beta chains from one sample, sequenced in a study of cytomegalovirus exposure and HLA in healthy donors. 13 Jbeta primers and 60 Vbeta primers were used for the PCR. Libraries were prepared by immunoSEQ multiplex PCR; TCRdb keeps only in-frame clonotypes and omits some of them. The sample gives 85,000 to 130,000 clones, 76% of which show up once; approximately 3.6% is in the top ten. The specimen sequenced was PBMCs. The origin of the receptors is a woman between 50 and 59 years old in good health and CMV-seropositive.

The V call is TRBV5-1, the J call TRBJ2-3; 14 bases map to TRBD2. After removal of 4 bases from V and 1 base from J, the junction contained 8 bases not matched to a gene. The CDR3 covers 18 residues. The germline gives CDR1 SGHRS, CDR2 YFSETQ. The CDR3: CASSEGTSGSGGTDTQYF. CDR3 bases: TGCGCCAGCAGCGAAGGGACTAGCGGGAGTGGAGGCACAGATACGCAGTATTTT.

The DNA for the CDR3 is TGTGCCAGCAGTCCAGGACTAGCGGGAGGTTTTGAGCAGTTCTTC. This translates into CASSPGLAGGFEQFF. The chain uses TRBV27 and TRBJ2-1, with 14 bases lining up with TRBD2. CDR3 length: 15 residues. Trimming at V came to 5 bases and at J to 9 bases, leaving 6 bases not matched to a gene. The germline V gene has CDR1 MNHEY and CDR2 SMNVEV (reference sequence).

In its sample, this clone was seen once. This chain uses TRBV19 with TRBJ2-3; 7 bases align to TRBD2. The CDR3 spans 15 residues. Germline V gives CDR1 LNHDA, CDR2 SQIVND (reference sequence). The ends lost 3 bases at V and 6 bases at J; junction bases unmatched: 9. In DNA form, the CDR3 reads TGTGCCAGTAGTATCGAACTAGCGTCGAGGGATACGCAGTATTTT. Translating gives CASSIELASRDTQYF.

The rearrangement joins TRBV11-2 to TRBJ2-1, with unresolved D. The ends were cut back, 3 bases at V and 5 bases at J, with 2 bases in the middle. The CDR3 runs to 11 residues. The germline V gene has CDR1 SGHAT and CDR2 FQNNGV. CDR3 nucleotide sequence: TGTGCCAGCAGCTTTAACAATGAGCAGTTCTTC. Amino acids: CASSFNNEQFF. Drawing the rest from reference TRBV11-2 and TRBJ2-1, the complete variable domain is EAGVAQSPRYKIIEKRQSVAFWCNPISGHATLYWYQQILGQGPKLLIQFQNNGVVDDSQLPKDRFSAERLKGVDSTLKIQPAKLEDSAVYLCASSFNNEQFFGPGTRLTVL.

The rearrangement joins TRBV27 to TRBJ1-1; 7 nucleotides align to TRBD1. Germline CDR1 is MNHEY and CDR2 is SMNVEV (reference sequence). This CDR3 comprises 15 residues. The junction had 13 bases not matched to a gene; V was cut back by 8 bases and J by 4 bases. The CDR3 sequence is CASVRAPTGITEAFF. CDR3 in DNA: TGTGCCAGCGTTAGGGCTCCGACAGGGATCACTGAAGCTTTCTTT.

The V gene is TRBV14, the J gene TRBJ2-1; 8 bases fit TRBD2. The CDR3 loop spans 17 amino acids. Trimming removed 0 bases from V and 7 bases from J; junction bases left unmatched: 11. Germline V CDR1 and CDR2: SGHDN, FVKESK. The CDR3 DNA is TGTGCCAGCAGCCAAGATTATTACCGGGAGGGTTGGAATGAGCAGTTCTTC. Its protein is CASSQDYYREGWNEQFF.